One and the same sample provided the 21 T cell receptor beta chains below, sequenced in a study of OX40 agonist ivuxolimab in advanced cancers. Profiling relied on immunoSEQ multiplex PCR, and the TCRdb table lists in-frame clones only, not all of them. This sample has around 40,000 clones, with 75% to 85% found just once. This specimen consisted of CD4+ or CD8+ T cells sorted from blood, obtained in a trial of the OX40 agonist ivuxolimab. The source of these receptors is an adult with an advanced solid tumor such as melanoma, head and neck, liver or kidney cancer.

DNA of the CDR3: TGTGCCAGCAGTGATAGGGGGGCGGCTGAAGCTTTCTTT. Its protein product is CASSDRGAAEAFF. V is TRBV6-1 and J is TRBJ1-1; a possible D gene is TRBD1 (6 bases). CDR1 and CDR2 from the germline V gene are MNHNS and SASEGT. The V end was cut by 3 bases, the J end by 6 bases, with 11 bases between. This CDR3 is 13 amino acids long.

The chain joins TRBV30 to TRBJ2-5; D tentatively reads TRBD1 or TRBD2 (5 bases each). V dropped 4 bases and J dropped 5 bases, with 20 bases sitting between them. Germline CDR1 and CDR2: GTSNPN and SVGIG (reference sequence). The CDR3 spans 15 residues. CDR3 residues: CAWTPTGVAGETQYF. Written as DNA, the CDR3 is TGTGCCTGGACTCCAACCGGGGTGGCAGGGGAGACCCAGTACTTC. Together with reference TRBV30 and TRBJ2-5, the CDR3 gives the full variable domain: SQTIHQWPATLVQPVGSPLSLECTVEGTSNPNLYWYRQAAGRGLQLLFYSVGIGQISSEVPQNLSASRPQDRQFILSSKKLLLSDSGFYLCAWTPTGVAGETQYFGPGTRLLVL.

This chain connects TRBV5-6 to TRBJ1-5; D is unresolved. This CDR3 region has 17 residues. V lost 1 base to trimming and J lost 1 base, with 15 bases between them. Germline loops: CDR1 SGHDT, CDR2 YYEEEE. The CDR3 DNA is TGTGCCAGCAGCTTGACCCCGGGTGGGATAAGCAATCAGCCCCAGCATTTT. It specifies CASSLTPGGISNQPQHF.

A few counts support this clone. This chain uses TRBV20-1 with TRBJ2-5; D unclear. CDR1 DFQATT and CDR2 SNEGSKA come from the germline V gene (reference sequence). V lost 6 bases and J lost 4, with 9 bases in between. The CDR3 contains 11 residues. CDR3 coding DNA: TGCAGTGCCGACGAAAGAGAGACCCAGTACTTC. Translation gives CSADERETQYF.

The chain combines TRBV11-3 with TRBJ2-1; maybe TRBD2 (5 bases). The length of the CDR3 is 14 residues. Per germline, CDR1 SGHNT and CDR2 YENEEA. V shed 3 bases and J shed 4 bases, with 10 bases lying between them. The CDR3 DNA is TGTGCCAGCAGCTTGAGCGGCCCATACAATGAGCAGTTCTTC. It specifies CASSLSGPYNEQFF.

The V and J genes are TRBV29-1 and TRBJ2-5; D is undetermined. This CDR3 has 14 amino acids. Trimming cost V 0 bases and J 5 bases, with 13 bases left between them. Germline loops: CDR1 SQVTM, CDR2 ANQGSEA. The CDR3 nucleotides are TGCAGCGTTGAAGATTGGGCCTACCGGGAGACCCAGTACTTC. Protein sequence: CSVEDWAYRETQYF.

V is TRBV10-3 and J is TRBJ2-7, with 7 bases that match TRBD1. CDR3 length: 14 residues. The V segment lost 3 bases and the J segment 6 bases; nucleotides outside the gene matches: 8. In germline, CDR1 is ENHRY, CDR2 SYGVKD. The CDR3 is CAISDSTGVGEQYF. DNA of the CDR3: TGTGCCATCAGTGACTCCACAGGGGTGGGCGAGCAGTACTTC.

V is TRBV5-6 and J is TRBJ1-5, with 12 bases that match TRBD1. J was trimmed by 6 bases and V by 4 bases; bases with no gene match: 2. This CDR3 contains 14 residues. Looked up from germline, CDR1 is SGHDT and CDR2 is YYEEEE. CDR3 DNA sequence: TGTGCCAGCAGCGGGACAGGGGGCCTTCAGCCCCAGCATTTT. This codes for CASSGTGGLQPQHF.

The chain uses TRBV19 and TRBJ1-2; 11 nucleotides line up with TRBD1. CDR3 length equals 15 residues. CDR1 is LNHDA, CDR2 SQIVND, per germline (reference sequence). J gave up 0 bases and V 9 bases, and 6 bases lay outside the gene matches. This chain's CDR3 is CASWDRGFPNYGYTF. Here the CDR3 DNA reads TGTGCCAGCTGGGACAGGGGGTTTCCTAACTATGGCTACACCTTC.

The chain employs TRBV19 and TRBJ1-1; possibly TRBD1 for D (5 bases). Germline-derived CDR1 and CDR2 are LNHDA and SQIVND (reference sequence). Trimming cost V 7 bases and J 1 base, with 16 bases left between them. The CDR3 consists of 15 residues. The DNA for the CDR3 is TGTGCCAGTACCTCAGCGAGGGGAAGGAACACTGAAGCTTTCTTT. It encodes CASTSARGRNTEAFF.

This chain connects TRBV30 to TRBJ2-3; TRBD2 matches at 12 bases. The J segment lost 6 bases and the V segment lost 5 bases, leaving 6 bases of the junction unmatched. Germline lookup yields CDR1 GTSNPN and CDR2 SVGIG (reference sequence). The CDR3 consists of 14 residues. CDR3 residues: CAWARLAGVDTQYF. In nucleotides, the CDR3 is TGTGCCTGGGCAAGACTAGCGGGAGTGGATACGCAGTATTTT.

This clone showed up just a few times. The V call is TRBV4-2, the J call TRBJ1-1; TRBD1 matches 9 bases. Losses at the gene ends were 1 base for V and 2 bases for J; bases not matched to a gene: 8. CDR3 length: 17 residues. From germline, CDR1 is LGHNA and CDR2 YNFKEQ. CDR3: CASSQATPGQGNTEAFF. CDR3 DNA sequence: TGTGCCAGCAGCCAAGCCACCCCGGGACAGGGTAACACTGAAGCTTTCTTT.

The chain joins TRBV5-6 to TRBJ1-6; TRBD1 agrees at 10 bases. The V gene's germline CDR1 is SGHDT and CDR2 YYEEEE. This CDR3 has 16 amino acids. The V and J ends lost 4 bases and 4 bases, in that order; junction bases with no gene match: 5. CDR3 loop: CASSLGQGTYNSPLHF. CDR3 nucleotide sequence: TGTGCCAGCAGCCTGGGACAGGGGACTTATAATTCACCCCTCCACTTT.

The CDR3 here is CASSPGGLDNEQFF. The CDR3 coding sequence is TGTGCCAGCAGCCCAGGGGGACTAGACAATGAGCAGTTCTTC. V and J are TRBV2 and TRBJ2-1; possibly TRBD2 for D (8 bases). Germline loops: CDR1 SNHLY, CDR2 FYNNEI. V was clipped by 6 bases and J by 5 bases, with 14 bases between them. The CDR3 has 14 amino acids.

This clone was found a few times. CDR3 region: CASSQQGANSPLHF. The CDR3 nucleotides read TGCGCCAGCAGCCAGCAGGGGGCTAATTCACCCCTCCACTTT. The J gene is TRBJ1-6, the V gene TRBV4-3; TRBD1 matches at 8 bases. The CDR3 sequence is 14 residues long. Germline V CDR1 and CDR2: LGHNA, YSLEER. With 3 bases clipped from V and 6 bases from J, the junction kept 1 base outside the gene matches.

The V and J genes are TRBV10-1 and TRBJ1-6, with D possibly being TRBD1 (5 bases). Trimming took off 2 bases at V and 10 bases at J, with 12 bases between the two ends. The germline V gene has CDR1 WNHNN and CDR2 SYGVQD (reference sequence). CDR3 length: 14 residues. The CDR3 loop is CASSEGAAGSPLHF. The CDR3 DNA reads TGCGCCAGCAGTGAGGGGGCCGCGGGCTCACCCCTCCACTTT.

The chain joins TRBV5-1 to TRBJ1-1, with D tentatively TRBD1 (5 bases). Between the trimmed V and J ends, which lost 1 base and 7 bases, there was a span of 11 bases. This CDR3 has 13 residues. Germline V gene sequence: CDR1 SGHRS, CDR2 YFSETQ. This CDR3 reads CASSLPVTDEAFF. CDR3 bases: TGCGCCAGCAGCTTGCCTGTGACAGATGAAGCTTTCTTT.

This clone has a single count. The V gene is TRBV19, the J gene TRBJ1-6; possible D gene TRBD1, 6 bases. Germline CDR1 reads LNHDA; CDR2 reads SQIVND (reference sequence). With 6 bases removed from V and 9 bases from J, the gap between germline ends came to 9 bases. CDR3 size: 12 residues. The chain's CDR3 is CASRTQGSPLHF. The CDR3 coding sequence is TGTGCCAGTAGAACACAGGGTTCACCCCTCCACTTT.

This chain joins TRBV11-1 and TRBJ2-3, with a possible D match to TRBD2 (5 bases). CDR1 is SGHAT and CDR2 is FQDESV in the germline V gene (reference sequence). V was clipped by 7 bases and J by 0 bases, with 14 bases between them. There are 15 residues in the CDR3. CDR3 nucleotide sequence: TGTGCCAGCACCCTCCTAGGAGGTAGCACAGATACGCAGTATTTT. It codes for CASTLLGGSTDTQYF.

This clone was seen a few times. The sample has other DNA sequences that encode this CDR3 too. The V gene is TRBV5-1, the J gene TRBJ2-7; D gene ambiguous. V lost 0 bases and J lost 1, with 11 bases in between. Germline V lookup: CDR1 SGHRS, CDR2 YFSETQ. This CDR3 contains 15 residues. Written as DNA, the CDR3 is TGCGCCAGCAGCTTGGCCGGCAGAACATCCTACGAGCAGTACTTC. It is translated as CASSLAGRTSYEQYF.

V is TRBV7-2 and J is TRBJ1-2; 7 bases match TRBD1. This CDR3 is 15 amino acids long. Germline V gene data show CDR1 as SGHTA and CDR2 as FQGNSA. Losses at the gene ends were 4 bases for V and 1 base for J; bases not matched to a gene: 6. The CDR3 loop reads CASSSSGGSNYGYTF. The CDR3 DNA reads as TGTGCCAGCAGCTCCTCAGGGGGTAGTAACTATGGCTACACCTTC.